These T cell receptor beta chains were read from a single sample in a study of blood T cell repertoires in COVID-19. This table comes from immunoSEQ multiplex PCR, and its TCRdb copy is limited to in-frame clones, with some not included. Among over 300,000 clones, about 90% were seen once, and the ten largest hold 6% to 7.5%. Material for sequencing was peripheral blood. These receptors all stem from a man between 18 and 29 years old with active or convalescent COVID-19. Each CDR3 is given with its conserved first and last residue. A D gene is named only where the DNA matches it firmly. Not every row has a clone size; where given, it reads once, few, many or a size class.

cdr3_aa: CASSLGTGGDTQYF
cdr3_nt: TGTGCTAGCAGCTTAGGGACAGGGGGTGATACGCAGTATTTT
v_call: TRBV7-7
d_call: TRBD1
j_call: TRBJ2-3
clone_size: NA

cdr3_aa: CASRVQGAGNTIYF
cdr3_nt: TGTGCCAGCAGAGTTCAGGGGGCGGGAAACACCATATATTTT
v_call: TRBV7-9
d_call: TRBD1
j_call: TRBJ1-3
clone_size: NA

cdr3_aa: CASSYSGLAYEQYF
cdr3_nt: TGTGCCAGCAGTTATTCGGGGTTAGCCTACGAGCAGTACTTC
v_call: TRBV6-2/TRBV6-3
d_call: NA
j_call: TRBJ2-7
clone_size: NA

cdr3_aa: CASERQGSYNEQFF
cdr3_nt: TGTGCCAGCGAGAGACAGGGGTCCTACAATGAGCAGTTCTTC
v_call: TRBV2
d_call: TRBD1
j_call: TRBJ2-1
clone_size: NA

cdr3_aa: CASSALAAQDYNEQFF
cdr3_nt: TGTGCCAGCTCAGCACTAGCGGCCCAAGACTACAATGAGCAGTTCTTC
v_call: TRBV18
d_call: TRBD2
j_call: TRBJ2-1
clone_size: NA

cdr3_aa: CAMGKKQGYGYTF
cdr3_nt: TGTGCCATGGGGAAGAAGCAGGGCTATGGCTACACCTTC
v_call: TRBV30
d_call: NA
j_call: TRBJ1-2
clone_size: NA

cdr3_aa: CASSTARGRVISTDTQYF
cdr3_nt: TGTGCCAGCAGTACTGCCAGGGGGCGCGTAATTAGCACAGATACGCAGTATTTT
v_call: TRBV28
d_call: TRBD1
j_call: TRBJ2-3
clone_size: NA

cdr3_aa: CATSVGGGETQYF
cdr3_nt: TGTGCCACCAGTGTTGGGGGCGGCGAGACCCAGTACTTC
v_call: TRBV24-1
d_call: NA
j_call: TRBJ2-5
clone_size: NA

cdr3_aa: CASSRDSQGEKLFF
cdr3_nt: TGTGCCAGCTCCAGGGACAGCCAGGGTGAAAAACTGTTTTTT
v_call: TRBV18
d_call: TRBD1
j_call: TRBJ1-4
clone_size: NA

cdr3_aa: CASSLLTGNEQFF
cdr3_nt: TGTGCCAGCAGCTTACTAACGGGGAATGAGCAGTTCTTC
v_call: TRBV7-8
d_call: NA
j_call: TRBJ2-1
clone_size: NA

cdr3_aa: CASSQDYQGGNTIYF
cdr3_nt: TGCGCCAGCAGCCAAGATTACCAGGGCGGAAACACCATATATTTT
v_call: TRBV4-3
d_call: NA
j_call: TRBJ1-3
clone_size: NA

cdr3_aa: CASSIVGLAGIENSYEQYF
cdr3_nt: TGTGCCAGTAGTATAGTAGGACTAGCGGGGATAGAGAACTCCTACGAGCAGTACTTC
v_call: TRBV19
d_call: TRBD2
j_call: TRBJ2-7
clone_size: NA

cdr3_aa: CASSRTGQGINTEAFF
cdr3_nt: TGCGCCAGCAGCCGGACGGGACAGGGGATTAACACTGAAGCTTTCTTT
v_call: TRBV5-1
d_call: TRBD1
j_call: TRBJ1-1
clone_size: NA

cdr3_aa: CASSYRKGAQTYGYTF
cdr3_nt: TGTGCCAGCAGTTACCGAAAGGGGGCGCAAACCTATGGCTACACCTTC
v_call: TRBV6-5
d_call: TRBD1
j_call: TRBJ1-2
clone_size: NA

cdr3_aa: CASSESGGKLFF
cdr3_nt: TGCGCCAGCAGTGAGTCGGGGGGAAAACTGTTTTTT
v_call: TRBV10-2
d_call: NA
j_call: TRBJ1-4
clone_size: NA

cdr3_aa: CASSQGTAYRGAYEQYF
cdr3_nt: TGTGCCAGCAGCCAAGGAACCGCATATCGGGGGGCATACGAGCAGTACTTC
v_call: TRBV4-2
d_call: NA
j_call: TRBJ2-7
clone_size: NA

cdr3_aa: CASSLGLAFSGDEQYF
cdr3_nt: TGTGCCAGCAGCTTAGGACTAGCCTTCAGCGGGGACGAGCAGTACTTC
v_call: TRBV7-2
d_call: TRBD2
j_call: TRBJ2-7
clone_size: few

cdr3_aa: CASRAGIYPGNTIYF
cdr3_nt: TGTGCCAGCCGGGCAGGGATCTACCCTGGAAACACCATATATTTT
v_call: TRBV19
d_call: NA
j_call: TRBJ1-3
clone_size: NA

cdr3_aa: CASSSHRGGNEQFF
cdr3_nt: TGTGCCAGCAGTTCGCACAGGGGTGGCAATGAGCAGTTCTTC
v_call: TRBV27
d_call: TRBD1
j_call: TRBJ2-1
clone_size: NA

cdr3_aa: CASIAGTGGGEKLFF
cdr3_nt: TGCGCCAGCATAGCCGGGACAGGGGGTGGTGAAAAACTGTTTTTT
v_call: TRBV5-1
d_call: TRBD1
j_call: TRBJ1-4
clone_size: NA

cdr3_aa: CASLLAGRNEQFF
cdr3_nt: TGTGCCAGCCTACTAGCGGGGAGAAATGAGCAGTTCTTC
v_call: TRBV28
d_call: TRBD2
j_call: TRBJ2-1
clone_size: NA

cdr3_aa: CASSQDSGDFYNEQFF
cdr3_nt: TGTGCCAGCAGCCAGGATTCTGGAGACTTCTACAATGAGCAGTTCTTC
v_call: TRBV3-1/TRBV3-2
d_call: NA
j_call: TRBJ2-1
clone_size: NA

cdr3_aa: CSAGDGTEAFF
cdr3_nt: TGCAGTGCAGGGGATGGGACTGAAGCTTTCTTT
v_call: TRBV20-1
d_call: NA
j_call: TRBJ1-1
clone_size: NA

cdr3_aa: CASSQDRSSAGELFF
cdr3_nt: TGTGCCAGCAGCCAAGATCGGAGCAGCGCCGGGGAGCTGTTTTTT
v_call: TRBV4-2
d_call: NA
j_call: TRBJ2-2
clone_size: NA

cdr3_aa: CASSQTAGNTIYF
cdr3_nt: TGTGCCAGCAGCCAGACAGCTGGAAACACCATATATTTT
v_call: TRBV3-1/TRBV3-2
d_call: NA
j_call: TRBJ1-3
clone_size: NA

cdr3_aa: CASGDRRRETQYF
cdr3_nt: TGTGCCAGTGGGGACAGGAGAAGAGAGACCCAGTACTTC
v_call: TRBV2
d_call: TRBD1
j_call: TRBJ2-5
clone_size: NA

cdr3_aa: CASIEGQGLPNEQFF
cdr3_nt: TGTGCCAGCATCGAGGGACAGGGCTTGCCCAATGAGCAGTTCTTC
v_call: TRBV2
d_call: TRBD1
j_call: TRBJ2-1
clone_size: few

cdr3_aa: CASLKPANYGYTF
cdr3_nt: TGTGCCAGCCTAAAGCCTGCCAACTATGGCTACACCTTC
v_call: TRBV19
d_call: NA
j_call: TRBJ1-2
clone_size: NA

cdr3_aa: CASSPGQGHTIYF
cdr3_nt: TGTGCCAGCTCACCCGGACAGGGCCACACCATATATTTT
v_call: TRBV18
d_call: TRBD1
j_call: TRBJ1-3
clone_size: NA

cdr3_aa: CASSFQGAHGYTF
cdr3_nt: TGTGCCAGCAGCTTCCAGGGGGCACATGGCTACACCTTC
v_call: TRBV7-2
d_call: TRBD1
j_call: TRBJ1-2
clone_size: NA

cdr3_aa: CASSPRQVVNTEAFF
cdr3_nt: TGTGCCAGCTCACCTCGACAGGTCGTGAACACTGAAGCTTTCTTT
v_call: TRBV18
d_call: NA
j_call: TRBJ1-1
clone_size: NA

cdr3_aa: CAISESWFVTSGRSDTQYF
cdr3_nt: TGTGCCATCAGTGAGTCGTGGTTTGTGACTAGCGGGAGGTCAGATACGCAGTATTTT
v_call: TRBV10-3
d_call: TRBD2
j_call: TRBJ2-3
clone_size: NA

cdr3_aa: CASIQKGGGSWPQHF
cdr3_nt: TGTGCCAGCATCCAGAAAGGGGGCGGAAGCTGGCCCCAGCATTTT
v_call: TRBV5-8
d_call: TRBD1
j_call: TRBJ1-5
clone_size: NA

cdr3_aa: CASSLEQGLYGYTF
cdr3_nt: TGCGCCAGCAGCTTAGAACAGGGGCTCTATGGCTACACCTTC
v_call: TRBV7-8
d_call: TRBD1
j_call: TRBJ1-2
clone_size: NA

cdr3_aa: CATKGTSGGVTDTQYF
cdr3_nt: TGTGCCACCAAAGGGACTAGCGGGGGGGTCACAGATACGCAGTATTTT
v_call: TRBV24-1
d_call: TRBD2
j_call: TRBJ2-3
clone_size: NA

cdr3_aa: CASSPRPGQGSSQFF
cdr3_nt: TGTGCCAGCAGCCCCCGCCCGGGACAGGGGTCTTCTCAGTTCTTC
v_call: TRBV16
d_call: TRBD1
j_call: TRBJ2-1
clone_size: NA

cdr3_aa: CASSGRDTLLSEAFF
cdr3_nt: TGTGCCAGCAGCGGCCGGGACACCCTATTATCTGAAGCTTTCTTT
v_call: TRBV9
d_call: NA
j_call: TRBJ1-1
clone_size: NA

cdr3_aa: CASSQVRLAGGLQETQYF
cdr3_nt: TGTGCCAGCAGCCAAGTTCGTCTAGCGGGGGGATTGCAAGAGACCCAGTACTTC
v_call: TRBV3-1/TRBV3-2
d_call: TRBD2
j_call: TRBJ2-5
clone_size: NA

cdr3_aa: CAWSPKSILANTGELFF
cdr3_nt: TGTGCCTGGAGCCCAAAGTCAATACTAGCGAACACCGGGGAGCTGTTTTTT
v_call: TRBV30
d_call: NA
j_call: TRBJ2-2
clone_size: NA

cdr3_aa: CASSLALGQRDGYTF
cdr3_nt: TGCGCCAGCAGCTTGGCCCTGGGACAGAGAGATGGCTACACCTTC
v_call: TRBV5-1
d_call: TRBD1
j_call: TRBJ1-2
clone_size: NA

cdr3_aa: CASTPGTGVREQYF
cdr3_nt: TGTGCCAGCACCCCCGGGACAGGGGTCCGCGAGCAGTACTTC
v_call: TRBV6-2/TRBV6-3
d_call: TRBD1
j_call: TRBJ2-7
clone_size: NA

cdr3_aa: CASINGQGNTGELFF
cdr3_nt: TGTGCCAGCATCAACGGGCAGGGGAACACCGGGGAGCTGTTTTTT
v_call: TRBV28
d_call: NA
j_call: TRBJ2-2
clone_size: NA

cdr3_aa: CASSGQGSSYEQYF
cdr3_nt: TGTGCCAGTAGTGGACAGGGGAGCTCCTACGAGCAGTACTTC
v_call: TRBV19
d_call: TRBD1
j_call: TRBJ2-7
clone_size: NA

cdr3_aa: CASSPGTSGITDTQYF
cdr3_nt: TGTGCCAGCAGCCCAGGGACTAGCGGGATTACAGATACGCAGTATTTT
v_call: TRBV5-4
d_call: TRBD2
j_call: TRBJ2-3
clone_size: NA

cdr3_aa: CASSSYGGTYEQYF
cdr3_nt: TGTGCCAGCAGTTCGTACGGGGGGACTTACGAGCAGTACTTC
v_call: TRBV28
d_call: TRBD2
j_call: TRBJ2-7
clone_size: once

cdr3_aa: CASSRDITTYEQYF
cdr3_nt: TGTGCCAGCAGCCGGGACATAACGACCTACGAGCAGTACTTC
v_call: TRBV6-5
d_call: NA
j_call: TRBJ2-7
clone_size: NA

cdr3_aa: CASSLGSGGTEAFF
cdr3_nt: TGTGCCAGCAGCTTAGGGTCCGGGGGCACTGAAGCTTTCTTT
v_call: TRBV13
d_call: NA
j_call: TRBJ1-1
clone_size: NA

cdr3_aa: CASTGTSGGETQYF
cdr3_nt: TGCGCCAGCACCGGGACTAGCGGGGGAGAGACCCAGTACTTC
v_call: TRBV10-2
d_call: TRBD2
j_call: TRBJ2-5
clone_size: once

cdr3_aa: CASSEIGRSNQPQHF
cdr3_nt: TGTGCCAGCAGTGAAATCGGTAGAAGCAATCAGCCCCAGCATTTT
v_call: TRBV2
d_call: NA
j_call: TRBJ1-5
clone_size: once

cdr3_aa: CASSLDWGTGAGELFF
cdr3_nt: TGTGCCAGCAGCTTAGATTGGGGGACAGGGGCCGGGGAGCTGTTTTTT
v_call: TRBV11-3
d_call: TRBD1
j_call: TRBJ2-2
clone_size: NA

cdr3_aa: CASSQGVDGSAYEQYF
cdr3_nt: TGCGCCAGCAGCCAAGGAGTGGACGGGAGTGCTTATGAGCAGTACTTC
v_call: TRBV4-3
d_call: NA
j_call: TRBJ2-7
clone_size: NA